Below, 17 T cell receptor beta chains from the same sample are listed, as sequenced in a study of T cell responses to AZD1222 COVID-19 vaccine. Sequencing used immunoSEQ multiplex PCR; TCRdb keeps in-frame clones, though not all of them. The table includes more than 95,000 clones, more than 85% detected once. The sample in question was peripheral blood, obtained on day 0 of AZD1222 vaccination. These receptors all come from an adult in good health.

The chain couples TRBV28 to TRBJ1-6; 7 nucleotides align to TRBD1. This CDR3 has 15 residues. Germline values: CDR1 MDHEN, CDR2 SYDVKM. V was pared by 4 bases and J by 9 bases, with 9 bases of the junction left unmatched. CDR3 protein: CASSSHRGGSSPLHF. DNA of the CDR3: TGTGCCAGCAGTTCCCACAGGGGAGGGAGTTCACCCCTCCACTTT.

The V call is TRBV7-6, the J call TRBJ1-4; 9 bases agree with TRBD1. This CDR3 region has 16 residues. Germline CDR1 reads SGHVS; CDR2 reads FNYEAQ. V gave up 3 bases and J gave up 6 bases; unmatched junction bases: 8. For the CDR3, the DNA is TGTGCCAGCAGCTTCCGACGGACAGGGGTGGATGAAAAACTGTTTTTT. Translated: CASSFRRTGVDEKLFF. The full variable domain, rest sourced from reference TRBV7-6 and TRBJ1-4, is GAGVSQSPRYKVTKRGQDVALRCDPISGHVSLYWYRQALGQGPEFLTYFNYEAQQDKSGLPNDRFSAERPEGSISTLTIQRTEQRDSAMYRCASSFRRTGVDEKLFFGSGTQLSVL.

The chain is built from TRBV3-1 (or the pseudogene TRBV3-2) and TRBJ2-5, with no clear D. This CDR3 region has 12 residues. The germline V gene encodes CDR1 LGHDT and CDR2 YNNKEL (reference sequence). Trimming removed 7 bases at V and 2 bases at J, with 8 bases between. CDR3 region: CASTLGQETQYF. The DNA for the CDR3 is TGTGCCAGCACTCTAGGACAAGAGACCCAGTACTTC.

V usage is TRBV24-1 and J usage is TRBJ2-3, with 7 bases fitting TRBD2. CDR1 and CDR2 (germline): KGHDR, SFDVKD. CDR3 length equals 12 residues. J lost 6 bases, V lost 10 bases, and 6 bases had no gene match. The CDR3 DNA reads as TGTGCCACGGGAGGGAGTGGGGATACGCAGTATTTT. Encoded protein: CATGGSGDTQYF.

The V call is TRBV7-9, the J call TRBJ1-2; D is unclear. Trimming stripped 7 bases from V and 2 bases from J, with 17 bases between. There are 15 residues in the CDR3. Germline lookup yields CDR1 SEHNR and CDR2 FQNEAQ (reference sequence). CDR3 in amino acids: CASIPTSSGNYGYTF. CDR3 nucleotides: TGTGCCAGCATCCCCACATCTAGCGGCAACTATGGCTACACCTTC.

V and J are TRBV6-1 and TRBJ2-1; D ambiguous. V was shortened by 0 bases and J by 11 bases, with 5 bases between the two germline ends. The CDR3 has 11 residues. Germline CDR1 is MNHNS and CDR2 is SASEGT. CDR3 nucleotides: TGTGCCAGCAGTGAAGCAACACAGCAGTTCTTC. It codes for CASSEATQQFF.

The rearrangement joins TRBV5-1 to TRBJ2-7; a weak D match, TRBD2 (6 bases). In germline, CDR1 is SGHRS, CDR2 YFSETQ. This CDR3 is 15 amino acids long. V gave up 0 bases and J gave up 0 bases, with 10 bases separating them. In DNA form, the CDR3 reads TGCGCCAGCAGCTTGGAGGCGGGAAGCTCCTACGAGCAGTACTTC. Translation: CASSLEAGSSYEQYF.

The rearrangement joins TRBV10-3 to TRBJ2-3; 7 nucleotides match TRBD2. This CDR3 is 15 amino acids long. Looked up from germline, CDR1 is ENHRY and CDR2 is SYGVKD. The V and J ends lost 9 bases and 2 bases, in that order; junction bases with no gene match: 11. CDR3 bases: TGTGCCATTGGAGAATTTAGCGGGTTCACAGATACGCAGTATTTT. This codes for CAIGEFSGFTDTQYF.

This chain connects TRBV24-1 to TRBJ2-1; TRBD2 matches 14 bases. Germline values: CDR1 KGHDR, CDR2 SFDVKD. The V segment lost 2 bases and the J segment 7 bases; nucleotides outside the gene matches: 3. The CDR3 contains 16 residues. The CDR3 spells CATSDSTSGRGNEQFF. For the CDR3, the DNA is TGTGCCACCAGTGATTCGACTAGCGGGAGGGGGAATGAGCAGTTCTTC.

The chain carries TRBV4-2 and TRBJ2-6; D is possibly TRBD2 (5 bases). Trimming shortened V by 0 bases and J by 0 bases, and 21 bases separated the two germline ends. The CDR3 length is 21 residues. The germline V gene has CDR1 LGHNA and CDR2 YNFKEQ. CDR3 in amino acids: CASSQDASPRAGFSGANVLTF. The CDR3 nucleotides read TGTGCCAGCAGCCAAGACGCTAGCCCAAGGGCGGGCTTCTCTGGGGCCAACGTCCTGACTTTC.

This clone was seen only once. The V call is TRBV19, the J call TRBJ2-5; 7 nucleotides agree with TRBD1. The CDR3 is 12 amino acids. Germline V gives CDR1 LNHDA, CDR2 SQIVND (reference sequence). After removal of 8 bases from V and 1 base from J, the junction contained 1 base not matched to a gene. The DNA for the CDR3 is TGTGCCAGTCGGGACAGCCAAGAGACCCAGTACTTC. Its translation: CASRDSQETQYF.

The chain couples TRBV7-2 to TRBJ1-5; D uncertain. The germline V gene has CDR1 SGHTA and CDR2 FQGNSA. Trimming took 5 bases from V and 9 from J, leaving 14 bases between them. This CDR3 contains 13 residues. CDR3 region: CASSEGTQSPQHF. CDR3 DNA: TGTGCCAGCAGCGAGGGAACCCAGTCGCCCCAGCATTTT.

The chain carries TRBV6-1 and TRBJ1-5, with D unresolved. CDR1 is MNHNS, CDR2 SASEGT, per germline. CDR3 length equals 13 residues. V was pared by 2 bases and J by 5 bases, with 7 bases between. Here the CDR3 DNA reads TGTGCCAGCAGTGAATCGAGGGATCAGCCCCAGCATTTT. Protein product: CASSESRDQPQHF.

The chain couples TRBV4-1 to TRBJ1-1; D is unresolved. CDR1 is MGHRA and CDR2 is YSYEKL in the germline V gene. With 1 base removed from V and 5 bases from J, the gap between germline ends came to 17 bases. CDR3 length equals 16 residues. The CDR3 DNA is TGCGCCAGCAGCCAAGCCTCTTCCGCGTTGTGGACTGAAGCTTTCTTT. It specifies CASSQASSALWTEAFF.

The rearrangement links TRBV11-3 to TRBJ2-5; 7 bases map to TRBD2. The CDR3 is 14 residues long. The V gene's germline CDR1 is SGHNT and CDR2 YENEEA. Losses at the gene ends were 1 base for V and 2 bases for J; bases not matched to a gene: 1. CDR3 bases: TGTGCCAGCAGCTTAGGGGACTATCAAGAGACCCAGTACTTC. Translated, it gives CASSLGDYQETQYF.

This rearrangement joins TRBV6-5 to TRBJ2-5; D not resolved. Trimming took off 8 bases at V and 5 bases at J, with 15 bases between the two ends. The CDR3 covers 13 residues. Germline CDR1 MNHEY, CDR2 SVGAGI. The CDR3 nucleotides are TGTGCCAGCTACACCACGGGTCGTGAGACCCAGTACTTC. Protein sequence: CASYTTGRETQYF.

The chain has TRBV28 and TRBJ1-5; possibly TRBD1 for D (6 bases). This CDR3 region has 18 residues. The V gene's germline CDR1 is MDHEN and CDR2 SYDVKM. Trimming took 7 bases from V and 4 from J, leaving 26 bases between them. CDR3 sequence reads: CASTTLGAGASLNQPQHF. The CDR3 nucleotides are TGTGCCAGCACCACCCTCGGGGCAGGGGCGTCCTTGAATCAGCCCCAGCATTTT.